These 15 T cell receptor beta chains share one sample of origin, sequenced in a study of response to subunit inactivated influenza vaccine. A single record per CDR3 protein comes from TCRdb applying MiXCR to the RT-PCR reads. This table holds hundreds of thousands of distinct CDR3 sequences, about 15% found once. Sequencing used PBMCs from blood, obtained approximately 15 days before vaccination. Source of these receptors: a man aged 45-60 years who received an inactivated influenza vaccine.

This chain links TRBV6-2 or TRBV6-3 with TRBJ2-6, with 9 nucleotides matching TRBD2. CDR3 length: 17 amino acids. Germline values: CDR1 MNHEY, CDR2 SVGEGT. Losses at the gene ends were 7 bases for V and 1 base for J; bases not matched to a gene: 8. This chain's CDR3 is CASTSGTSQSGANVLTF. The DNA of the CDR3 is TGTGCCAGCACCTCCGGGACTAGCCAGTCTGGGGCCAACGTCCTGACTTTC.

This clonotype has ten or more counts. V is TRBV12-3 or TRBV12-4 and J is TRBJ2-1; no firm D call. The CDR3 runs 12 residues. V lost 7 bases to trimming and J lost 9 bases, with 13 bases between them. The CDR3 is CASTIARIEQFF. The DNA for the CDR3 is TGTGCCAGCACTATCGCCAGGATTGAGCAGTTCTTC.

This clonotype was observed at least ten times. This chain connects TRBV9 to TRBJ2-2; TRBD1 might be the D (6 bases). There are 15 residues in the CDR3. The ends were cut back, 0 bases at V and 1 base at J, with 7 bases in the middle. In germline, CDR1 is SGDLS, CDR2 YYNGEE. CDR3 DNA: TGTGCCAGCAGCGTAGGGACAGAGAACACCGGGGAGCTGTTTTTT. Amino acid sequence: CASSVGTENTGELFF. Based on the CDR3 plus reference TRBV9 and TRBJ2-2, the full variable domain is DSGVTQTPKHLITATGQRVTLRCSPRSGDLSVYWYQQSLDQGLQFLIQYYNGEERAKGNILERFSAQQFPDLHSELNLSSLELGDSALYFCASSVGTENTGELFFGEGSRLTVL.

This clonotype was detected only a few times. CDR3 sequence (DNA): TGTGCCAGCAGCCCGGCTTCAAATGGGGTTGAGCAGTTCTTC. It yields the protein CASSPASNGVEQFF. The V call is TRBV7-8, the J call TRBJ2-1; D remains unclear. CDR1 is SGHVS and CDR2 is FQNEAQ in the germline V gene. Trimming stripped 5 bases from V and 9 bases from J, with 17 bases between. The CDR3 length is 14 residues.

This clonotype was seen at least ten times. V and J are TRBV28 and TRBJ2-2, with 9 bases matching TRBD1. Losses at the gene ends were 6 bases for V and 0 bases for J; bases not matched to a gene: 8. The CDR3 contains 17 residues. Germline V gene lookup returns CDR1 MDHEN and CDR2 SYDVKM. CDR3 in DNA: TGTGCCAGCAGACTAGCACAGGGGGCTACGAACACCGGGGAGCTGTTTTTT. It yields the protein CASRLAQGATNTGELFF.

The chain is built from TRBV5-1 and TRBJ2-7; TRBD2 might be the D (5 bases). CDR1 and CDR2 from the germline V gene are SGHRS and YFSETQ. The CDR3 spans 16 residues. The V end lost 4 bases, the J end lost 2 bases, and 19 bases lay between the germline ends. Written as DNA, the CDR3 is TGCGCCAGCAGCCCGGGCTCTCTGACTAACCCCTACGAGCAGTACTTC. Residues: CASSPGSLTNPYEQYF.

This clonotype was detected only a few times. J is TRBJ2-7 and V is TRBV7-8, with D maybe TRBD1 (5 bases). This CDR3 is 14 amino acids long. CDR1 and CDR2 from the germline V gene are SGHVS and FQNEAQ. Trimming left V 3 bases short and J 2 bases short, with 11 bases between. The CDR3 region has the DNA TGTGCCAGCAGCTTCGGACAAAGGGCCTACGAGCAGTACTTC. Amino acids: CASSFGQRAYEQYF.

This chain uses TRBV4-1 with TRBJ2-6; TRBD1 matches 7 bases. V dropped 5 bases and J dropped 0; count of bases not matched to a gene: 10. CDR1 is MGHRA, CDR2 YSYEKL, per germline. The CDR3 contains 18 residues. The CDR3 DNA is TGCGCCAGCAGCAACCTACAGGGGAAGAGCTCTGGGGCCAACGTCCTGACTTTC. The encoded protein is CASSNLQGKSSGANVLTF.

This clonotype has a handful of counts. The V and J genes are TRBV6-5 and TRBJ1-2; TRBD1 matches at 9 bases. The CDR3 is made up of 15 amino acids. The germline CDR1 and CDR2 sequences are MNHEY and SVGAGI. The junction had 9 bases not matched to a gene; V was cut back by 2 bases and J by 8 bases. CDR3 amino acids: CASSYTGTGIEGYTF. CDR3 DNA: TGTGCCAGCAGTTACACCGGGACAGGGATTGAAGGCTACACCTTC.

This clonotype occurred many times. The chain joins TRBV7-9 to TRBJ1-2; no firm D call. The ends were cut back, 5 bases at V and 2 bases at J, with 12 bases in the middle. Germline CDR1 SEHNR, CDR2 FQNEAQ (reference sequence). The length of the CDR3 is 14 residues. CDR3 residues: CASSRAALNYGYTF. CDR3 coding DNA: TGTGCCAGCAGCCGCGCCGCGCTAAACTATGGCTACACCTTC.

The genes are TRBV20-1 and TRBJ1-5; possibly TRBD1 for D (6 bases). Germline V gives CDR1 DFQATT, CDR2 SNEGSKA (reference sequence). This CDR3 comprises 16 residues. The V end was cut by 5 bases, the J end by 0 bases, with 17 bases between. The CDR3: CSAFTQGIYSNQPQHF. CDR3 DNA sequence: TGCAGTGCTTTTACCCAGGGGATATATAGCAATCAGCCCCAGCATTTT.

This clonotype was counted only a few times. In nucleotides, the CDR3 is TGCGCCAGCAGCTCTAGCGGGAGTCGGAATGAGCAGTTCTTC. This encodes CASSSSGSRNEQFF. The chain is built from TRBV5-1 and TRBJ2-1; 10 nucleotides agree with TRBD2. CDR1 and CDR2 (germline): SGHRS, YFSETQ. V shed 3 bases and J 7 bases; nucleotides not matched to a gene: 4. The CDR3 contains 14 residues.

This clonotype was observed a few times. This chain links TRBV18 with TRBJ1-2; 7 bases match TRBD1. The CDR3 is made up of 12 amino acids. Germline V gene sequence: CDR1 KGHSH, CDR2 LQKENI. Losses at the gene ends were 0 bases for V and 10 bases for J; bases not matched to a gene: 2. The CDR3 bases are TGTGCCAGCTCACCACCCGACAGGGCCTACACCTTC. It specifies CASSPPDRAYTF.

This clonotype was picked up a small number of times. The chain employs TRBV5-6 and TRBJ2-5, with unresolved D. V gave up 1 base and J gave up 4 bases, with 8 bases separating them. This CDR3 is built from 13 residues. Germline V lookup: CDR1 SGHDT, CDR2 YYEEEE. The CDR3 nucleotides read TGTGCCAGCAGCTTGCTACAGTTAGAGACCCAGTACTTC. Its protein is CASSLLQLETQYF.

The chain links TRBV4-1 to TRBJ1-2; unclear D gene. Looked up from germline, CDR1 is MGHRA and CDR2 is YSYEKL. The CDR3 has 13 residues. Trimming removed 1 base from V and 3 bases from J, with 6 bases in between. The CDR3 DNA sequence: TGCGCCAGCAGCCAAGGGACGGACTATGGCTACACCTTC. It specifies CASSQGTDYGYTF.